The TCR beta chain described here comes from a study of blood T cell repertoires in COVID-19. The wider study: Sample material is recorded as cDNA or gDNA derived from T cells, B-cell-depleted T cells, or PBMCs.

Germline values: CDR1 LGHDT, CDR2 YNNKEL (reference sequence). The CDR3 runs 15 residues. J lost 2 bases, V lost 4 bases, and 5 bases had no gene match. Original analysis: From reference gene primer amplification, estimates of nucleated cell counts were derived. Libraries were prepared by immunoSEQ multiplex PCR; TCRdb keeps only in-frame clonotypes and omits some of them. Clone size and the V and J calls come from that table; the DNA yielded D and trimming. Among around 190,000 clones listed, 80% were seen once. The source is a man aged 70-80 years with active or convalescent COVID-19. The sample taken for sequencing was peripheral blood. The rearrangement links TRBV3-1 (or the pseudogene TRBV3-2) to TRBJ2-7; TRBD2 matches at 10 bases. Here the CDR3 reads CASSLTSGSAYEQYF. The CDR3 coding sequence is TGTGCCAGCAGCCTGACTAGCGGGTCTGCCTACGAGCAGTACTTC.